The sequence of this T cell receptor beta chain was determined in a study of blood T cell repertoires in COVID-19. Here immunoSEQ multiplex PCR was the method, and the copy in TCRdb shows in-frame clones only, minus some. Among roughly 330,000 clones, more than 70% were seen once, and the ten largest hold 5.3%. A few counts support this clone. Sequences were obtained from PBMCs or T cells enriched from blood (not recorded which). The source is a woman under 40 who had recovered from COVID-19.

CDR3 region: CASSSGQWNTEAFF. DNA for the CDR3: TGTGCCAGCAGCTCGGGACAATGGAACACTGAAGCTTTCTTT. The V call is TRBV7-9, the J call TRBJ1-1, with a possible D match to TRBD1 (6 bases). Trimming took off 4 bases at V and 1 base at J, with 10 bases between the two ends. This CDR3 has 14 amino acids. The germline CDR1 and CDR2 sequences are SEHNR and FQNEAQ (reference sequence). The full variable domain, completed using reference TRBV7-9 and TRBJ1-1, is DTGVSQNPRHKITKRGQNVTFRCDPISEHNRLYWYRQTLGQGPEFLTYFQNEAQLEKSRLLSDRFSAERPKGSFSTLEIQRTEQGDSAMYLCASSSGQWNTEAFFGQGTRLTVV.